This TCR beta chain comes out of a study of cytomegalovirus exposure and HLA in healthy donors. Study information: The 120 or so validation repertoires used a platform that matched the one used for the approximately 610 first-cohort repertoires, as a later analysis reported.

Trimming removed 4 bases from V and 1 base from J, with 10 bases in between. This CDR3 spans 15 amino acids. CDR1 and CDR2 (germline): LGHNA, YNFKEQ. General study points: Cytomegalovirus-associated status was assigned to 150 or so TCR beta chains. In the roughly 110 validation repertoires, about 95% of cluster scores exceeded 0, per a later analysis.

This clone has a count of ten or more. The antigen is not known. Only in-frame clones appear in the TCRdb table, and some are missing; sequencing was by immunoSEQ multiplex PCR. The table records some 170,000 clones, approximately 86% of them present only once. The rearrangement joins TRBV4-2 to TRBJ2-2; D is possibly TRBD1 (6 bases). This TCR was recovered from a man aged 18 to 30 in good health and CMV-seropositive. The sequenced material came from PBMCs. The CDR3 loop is CASSPGHENTGELFF. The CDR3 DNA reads TGTGCCAGCAGCCCGGGACACGAGAACACCGGGGAGCTGTTTTTT.